This TCR beta chain comes out of a study of blood T cell repertoires in COVID-19. Method: immunoSEQ multiplex PCR; TCRdb's copy keeps in-frame clones and lacks some. The sample gives roughly 500,000 clones, more than 75% of which show up once; about 2% is in the top ten. Per germline, CDR1 LNHNV and CDR2 YYDKDF (reference sequence). This CDR3 is 12 amino acids long. V gave up 2 bases and J gave up 2 bases, with 3 bases separating them. The V gene is TRBV15, the J gene TRBJ1-1; D uncertain. Sample: PBMCs or T cells enriched from blood (not recorded which). The source is a woman between 40 and 50 years old who had recovered from COVID-19. Here the CDR3 reads CATSRPNTEAFF. CDR3 DNA: TGTGCCACCAGCAGACCTAACACTGAAGCTTTCTTT.